The clone carrying this T cell receptor (beta chain) was counted only a few times. Its antigen is not identified. The sample comes from a study of beta chain features in type 1 diabetes. Study-wide background: There were 107,917,701 sorted cells examined across all samples.

What was sequenced were expressed TCRB transcripts, since all of the isolated RNA had been reverse transcribed. TCRdb's copy holds only in-frame clones and misses some; the assay was immunoSEQ multiplex PCR. The table includes about 260,000 clones, roughly 22% detected once. In total, each donor contributed a single heparinised blood draw that averaged about 120 mL. Populations isolated by sorting all had purity greater than 95%. The germline V gene encodes CDR1 LNHDA and CDR2 SQIVND (reference sequence). V lost 5 bases, J lost 0 bases, and 7 bases stayed unmatched. The CDR3 has 16 amino acids. The study's findings and limits: Shorter templates might be favored by PCR, equally in patients and controls. TCRB CDR3 length was moderately but significantly reduced in all four CD4+ subsets of Type 1 diabetes patients.

This receptor was obtained from a woman between 40 and 55 years old with type 1 diabetes. The sequencing sample was made of naive CD4+ T cells from blood. V gene TRBV19 combines with J gene TRBJ2-1; 7 bases map to TRBD1. The CDR3: CASSSGDSSSYNEQFF. The CDR3 coding sequence is TGTGCCAGTAGTTCAGGGGACAGCAGCTCCTACAATGAGCAGTTCTTC.